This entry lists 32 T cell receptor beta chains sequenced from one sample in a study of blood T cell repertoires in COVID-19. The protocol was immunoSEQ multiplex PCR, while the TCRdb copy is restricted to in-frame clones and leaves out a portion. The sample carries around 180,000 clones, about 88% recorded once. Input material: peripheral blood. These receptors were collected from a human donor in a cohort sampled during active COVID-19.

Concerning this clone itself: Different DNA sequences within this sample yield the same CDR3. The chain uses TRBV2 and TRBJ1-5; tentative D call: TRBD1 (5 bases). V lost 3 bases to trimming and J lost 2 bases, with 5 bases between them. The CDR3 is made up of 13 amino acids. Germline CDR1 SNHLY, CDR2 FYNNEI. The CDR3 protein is CASSETGNQPQHF. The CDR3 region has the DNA TGTGCCAGCAGTGAGACAGGCAATCAGCCCCAGCATTTT.

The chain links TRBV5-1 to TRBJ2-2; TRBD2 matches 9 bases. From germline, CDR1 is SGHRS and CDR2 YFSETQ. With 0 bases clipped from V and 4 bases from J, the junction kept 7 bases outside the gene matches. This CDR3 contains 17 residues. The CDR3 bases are TGCGCCAGCAGCTTGGCGGCGGGAGGGCCGGGCACCGGGGAGCTGTTTTTT. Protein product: CASSLAAGGPGTGELFF.

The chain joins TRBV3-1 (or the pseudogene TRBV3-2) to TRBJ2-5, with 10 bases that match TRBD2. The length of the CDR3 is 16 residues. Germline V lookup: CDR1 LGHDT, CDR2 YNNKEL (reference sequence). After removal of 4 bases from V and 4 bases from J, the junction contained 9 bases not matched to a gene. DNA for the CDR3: TGTGCCAGCAGCCCCTTCCTAGCGGGGGCGGGAGAGACCCAGTACTTC. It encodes CASSPFLAGAGETQYF.

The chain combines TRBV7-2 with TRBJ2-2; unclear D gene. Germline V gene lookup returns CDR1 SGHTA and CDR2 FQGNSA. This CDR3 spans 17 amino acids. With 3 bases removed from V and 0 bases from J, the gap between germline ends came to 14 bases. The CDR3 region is CASSLGPGGPNTGELFF. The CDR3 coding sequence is TGTGCCAGCAGCTTGGGCCCTGGTGGCCCGAACACCGGGGAGCTGTTTTTT.

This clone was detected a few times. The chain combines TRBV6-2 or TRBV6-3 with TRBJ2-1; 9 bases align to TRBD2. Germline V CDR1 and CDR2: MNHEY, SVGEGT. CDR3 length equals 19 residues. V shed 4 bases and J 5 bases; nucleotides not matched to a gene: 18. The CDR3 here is CASSSSSGILLNLHNEQFF. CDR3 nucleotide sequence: TGTGCCAGCAGTTCCTCTAGCGGGATCTTACTTAATTTGCACAATGAGCAGTTCTTC.

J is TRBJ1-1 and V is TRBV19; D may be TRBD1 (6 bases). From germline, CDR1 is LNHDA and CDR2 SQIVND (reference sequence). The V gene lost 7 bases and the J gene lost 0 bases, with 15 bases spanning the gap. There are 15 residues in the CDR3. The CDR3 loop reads CASMKGGGLNTEAFF. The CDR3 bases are TGTGCCAGTATGAAAGGGGGGGGGTTGAACACTGAAGCTTTCTTT.

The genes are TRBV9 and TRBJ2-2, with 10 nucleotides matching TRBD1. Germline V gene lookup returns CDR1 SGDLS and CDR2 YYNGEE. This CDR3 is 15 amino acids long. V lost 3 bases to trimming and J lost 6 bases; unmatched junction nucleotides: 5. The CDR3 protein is CASSGGTGVAGELFF. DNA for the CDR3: TGTGCCAGCAGCGGCGGGACAGGGGTGGCCGGGGAGCTGTTTTTT.

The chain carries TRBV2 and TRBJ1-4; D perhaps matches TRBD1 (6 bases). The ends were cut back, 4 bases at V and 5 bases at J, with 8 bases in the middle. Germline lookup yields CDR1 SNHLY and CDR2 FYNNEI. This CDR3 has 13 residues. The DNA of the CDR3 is TGTGCCAGCAGTGGGGGGGGCAATGAAAAACTGTTTTTT. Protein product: CASSGGGNEKLFF.

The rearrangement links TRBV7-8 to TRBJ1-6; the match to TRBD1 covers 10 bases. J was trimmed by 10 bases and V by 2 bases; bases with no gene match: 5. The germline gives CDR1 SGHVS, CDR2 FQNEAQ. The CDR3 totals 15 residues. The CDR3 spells CASSLRDRGTSPLHF. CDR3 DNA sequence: TGTGCCAGCAGCTTAAGGGACAGGGGAACCTCACCCCTCCACTTT.

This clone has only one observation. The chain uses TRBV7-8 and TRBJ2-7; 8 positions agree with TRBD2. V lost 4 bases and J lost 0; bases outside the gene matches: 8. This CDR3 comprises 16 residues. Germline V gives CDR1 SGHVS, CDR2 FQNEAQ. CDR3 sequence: CASSSLGAGVSYEQYF. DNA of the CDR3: TGTGCCAGCAGCTCTCTCGGAGCGGGGGTCTCCTACGAGCAGTACTTC. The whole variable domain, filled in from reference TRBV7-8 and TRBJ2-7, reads GAGVSQSPRYKVAKRGQDVALRCDPISGHVSLFWYQQALGQGPEFLTYFQNEAQLDKSGLPSDRFFAERPEGSVSTLKIQRTQQEDSAVYLCASSSLGAGVSYEQYFGPGTRLTVT.

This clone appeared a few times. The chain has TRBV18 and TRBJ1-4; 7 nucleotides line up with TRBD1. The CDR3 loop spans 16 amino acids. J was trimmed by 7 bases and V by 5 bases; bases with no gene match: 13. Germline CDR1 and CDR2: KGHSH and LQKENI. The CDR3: CASSRQGREGSEKLFF. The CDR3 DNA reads TGTGCCAGCTCAAGACAGGGTCGTGAGGGGTCTGAAAAACTGTTTTTT.

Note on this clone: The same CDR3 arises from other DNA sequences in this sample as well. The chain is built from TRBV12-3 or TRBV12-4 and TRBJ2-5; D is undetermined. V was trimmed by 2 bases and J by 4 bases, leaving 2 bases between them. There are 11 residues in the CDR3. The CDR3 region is CASSLLETQYF. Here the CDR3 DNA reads TGTGCCAGCAGTTTACTAGAGACCCAGTACTTC.

The CDR3 spells CASNYRGNGANVLTF. The CDR3 region has the DNA TGTGCCAGCAACTACAGGGGTAACGGGGCCAACGTCCTGACTTTC. The chain joins TRBV2 to TRBJ2-6, with TRBD1 matching 7 bases. Per the germline V gene, CDR1 is SNHLY and CDR2 is FYNNEI. The CDR3 has 15 amino acids. The J segment lost 4 bases and the V segment lost 7 bases, leaving 7 bases of the junction unmatched.

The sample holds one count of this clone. The DNA for the CDR3 is TGTGCCAGCAGCCAGTGGGACAGGGCGGGCGATCTTCCTGAAAAACTGTTTTTT. Translation: CASSQWDRAGDLPEKLFF. The chain couples TRBV3-1 (or the pseudogene TRBV3-2) to TRBJ1-4; TRBD1 matches 9 bases. CDR1 and CDR2 (germline): LGHDT, YNNKEL (reference sequence). The CDR3 covers 18 residues. After removal of 3 bases from V and 7 bases from J, the junction contained 15 bases not matched to a gene.

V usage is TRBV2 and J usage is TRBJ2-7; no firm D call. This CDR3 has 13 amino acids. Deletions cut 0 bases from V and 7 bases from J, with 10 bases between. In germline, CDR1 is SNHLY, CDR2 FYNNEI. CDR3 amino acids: CASSEAPYIEQYF. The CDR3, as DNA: TGTGCCAGCAGTGAAGCGCCCTATATAGAGCAGTACTTC.

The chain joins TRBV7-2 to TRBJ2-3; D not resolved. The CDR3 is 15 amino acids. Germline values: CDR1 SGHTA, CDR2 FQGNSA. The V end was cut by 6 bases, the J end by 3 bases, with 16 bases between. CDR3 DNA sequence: TGTGCCAGCAGGTTTACAGTGGGTATAACAGATACGCAGTATTTT. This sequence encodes CASRFTVGITDTQYF.

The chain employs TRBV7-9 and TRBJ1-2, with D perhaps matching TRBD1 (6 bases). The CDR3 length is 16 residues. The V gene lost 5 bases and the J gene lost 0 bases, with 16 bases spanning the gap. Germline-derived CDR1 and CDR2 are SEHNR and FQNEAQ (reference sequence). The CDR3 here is CASSPWQGRANYGYTF. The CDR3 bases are TGTGCCAGCAGCCCTTGGCAGGGGCGAGCTAACTATGGCTACACCTTC.

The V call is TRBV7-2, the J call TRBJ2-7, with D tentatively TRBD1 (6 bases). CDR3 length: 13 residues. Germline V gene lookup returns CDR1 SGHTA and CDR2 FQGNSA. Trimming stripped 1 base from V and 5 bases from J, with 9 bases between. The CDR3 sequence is CASSLGGQDEQYF. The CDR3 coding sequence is TGTGCCAGCAGCTTAGGGGGACAAGACGAGCAGTACTTC.

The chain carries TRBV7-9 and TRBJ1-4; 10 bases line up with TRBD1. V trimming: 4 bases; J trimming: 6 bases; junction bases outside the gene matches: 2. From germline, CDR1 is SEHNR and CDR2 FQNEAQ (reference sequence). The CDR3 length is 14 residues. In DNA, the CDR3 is TGTGCCAGCAGCTCGACAGGGGGCGATGAAAAACTGTTTTTT. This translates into CASSSTGGDEKLFF.

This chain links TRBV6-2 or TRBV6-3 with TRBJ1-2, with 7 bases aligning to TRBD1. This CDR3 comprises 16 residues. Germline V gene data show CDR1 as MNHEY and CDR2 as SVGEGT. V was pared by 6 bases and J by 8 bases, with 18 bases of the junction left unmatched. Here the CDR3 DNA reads TGTGCCAGCAGCCGAAACCCGACAGGGTGGAATGGCGGCTACACCTTC. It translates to CASSRNPTGWNGGYTF.

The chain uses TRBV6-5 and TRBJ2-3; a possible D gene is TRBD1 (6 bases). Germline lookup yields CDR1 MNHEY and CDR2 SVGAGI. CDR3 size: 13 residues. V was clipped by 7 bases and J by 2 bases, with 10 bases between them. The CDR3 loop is CASMVGATDTQYF. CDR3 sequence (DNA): TGTGCCAGCATGGTGGGGGCCACAGATACGCAGTATTTT.

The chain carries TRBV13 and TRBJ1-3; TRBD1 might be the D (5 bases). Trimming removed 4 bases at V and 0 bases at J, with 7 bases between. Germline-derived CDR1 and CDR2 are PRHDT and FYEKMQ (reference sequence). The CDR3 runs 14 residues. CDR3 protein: CASSSRASGNTIYF. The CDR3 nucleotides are TGTGCCAGCAGCTCCAGGGCCTCTGGAAACACCATATATTTT.

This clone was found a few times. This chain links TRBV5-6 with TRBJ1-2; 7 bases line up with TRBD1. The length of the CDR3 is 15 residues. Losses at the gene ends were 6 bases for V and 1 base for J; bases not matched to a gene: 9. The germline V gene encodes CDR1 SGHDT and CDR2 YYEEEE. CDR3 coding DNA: TGTGCCAGCATCTTTTCCGGGACAGATAACTATGGCTACACCTTC. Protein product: CASIFSGTDNYGYTF.

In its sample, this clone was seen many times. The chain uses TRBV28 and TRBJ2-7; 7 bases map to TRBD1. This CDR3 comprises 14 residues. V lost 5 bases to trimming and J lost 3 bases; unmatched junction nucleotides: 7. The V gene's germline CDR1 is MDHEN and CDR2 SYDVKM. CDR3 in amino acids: CASSGTEGIYEQYF. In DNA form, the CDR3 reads TGTGCCAGCAGTGGGACAGAGGGAATCTACGAGCAGTACTTC. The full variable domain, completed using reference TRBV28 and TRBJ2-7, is DVKVTQSSRYLVKRTGEKVFLECVQDMDHENMFWYRQDPGLGLRLIYFSYDVKMKEKGDIPEGYSVSREKKERFSLILESASTNQTSMYLCASSGTEGIYEQYFGPGTRLTVT.

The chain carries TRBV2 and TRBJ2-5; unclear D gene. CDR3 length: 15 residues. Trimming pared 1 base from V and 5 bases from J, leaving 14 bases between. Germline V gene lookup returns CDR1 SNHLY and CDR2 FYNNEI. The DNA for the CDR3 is TGTGCCAGCAGTGAAGGGTTTAGCCGCGGTGAGACCCAGTACTTC. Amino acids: CASSEGFSRGETQYF.

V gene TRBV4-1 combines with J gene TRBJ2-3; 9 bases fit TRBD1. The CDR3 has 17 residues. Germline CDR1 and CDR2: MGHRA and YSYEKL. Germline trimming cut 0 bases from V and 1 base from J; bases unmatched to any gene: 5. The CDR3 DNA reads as TGCGCCAGCAGCCAAGAATACAGGGGGCGCGGCACAGATACGCAGTATTTT. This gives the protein CASSQEYRGRGTDTQYF.

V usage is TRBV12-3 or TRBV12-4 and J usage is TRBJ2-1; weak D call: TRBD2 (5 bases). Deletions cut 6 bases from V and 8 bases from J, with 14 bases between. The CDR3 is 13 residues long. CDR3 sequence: CASSLGAGDEQFF. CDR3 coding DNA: TGTGCCAGCAGCCTGGGAGCCGGTGATGAGCAGTTCTTC.

In nucleotides, the CDR3 is TGTGCCAGCAGCCGCGACAGACTTAAGCCGAATAAGATTAATTCACCCCTCCACTTT. Amino acid sequence: CASSRDRLKPNKINSPLHF. This rearrangement joins TRBV3-1 (or the pseudogene TRBV3-2) to TRBJ1-6, with a weak D call TRBD1 (5 bases). Germline V gives CDR1 LGHDT, CDR2 YNNKEL (reference sequence). The CDR3 length is 19 residues. Trimming removed 4 bases at V and 6 bases at J, with 25 bases between.

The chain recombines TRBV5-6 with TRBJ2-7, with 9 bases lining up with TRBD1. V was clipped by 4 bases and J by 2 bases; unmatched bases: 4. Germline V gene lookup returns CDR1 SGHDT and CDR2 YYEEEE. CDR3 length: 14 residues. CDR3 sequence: CASSMGQGTYEQYF. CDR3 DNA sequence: TGTGCCAGCAGCATGGGACAGGGAACCTACGAGCAGTACTTC.

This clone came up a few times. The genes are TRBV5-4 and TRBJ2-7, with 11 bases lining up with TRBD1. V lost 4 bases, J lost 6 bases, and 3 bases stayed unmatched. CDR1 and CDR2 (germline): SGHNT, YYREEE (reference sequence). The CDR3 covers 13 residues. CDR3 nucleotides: TGTGCCAGCAGCCCGGACAGGGGGCGCGAGCAGTACTTC. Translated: CASSPDRGREQYF.

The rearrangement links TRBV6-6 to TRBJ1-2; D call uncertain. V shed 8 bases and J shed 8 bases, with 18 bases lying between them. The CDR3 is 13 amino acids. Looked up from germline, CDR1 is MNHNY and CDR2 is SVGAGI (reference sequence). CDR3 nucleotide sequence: TGTGCCAGCCGAGGACGGGAGTCAGTAGGCTACACCTTC. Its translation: CASRGRESVGYTF.

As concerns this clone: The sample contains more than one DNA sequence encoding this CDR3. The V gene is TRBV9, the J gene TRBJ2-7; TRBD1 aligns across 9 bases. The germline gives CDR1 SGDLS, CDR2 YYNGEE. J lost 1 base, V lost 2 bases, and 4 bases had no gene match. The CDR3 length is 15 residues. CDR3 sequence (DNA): TGTGCCAGCAGCGTCGGACAGGGGCGATCCTACGAGCAGTACTTC. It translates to CASSVGQGRSYEQYF.